The source of this T cell receptor (beta chain) is a study of blood T cell repertoires in COVID-19. Looking at the study overall: From T cells, B-cell-depleted T cells, or PBMCs came the material, which was cDNA or gDNA.

Germline-derived CDR1 and CDR2 are SEHNR and FQNEAQ (reference sequence). This CDR3 is 16 amino acids long. V dropped 6 bases and J dropped 8; count of bases not matched to a gene: 11. In the study's own analysis: Nucleated cell number was recorded as an estimate derived from reference gene primer amplification. Profiling relied on immunoSEQ multiplex PCR, and the TCRdb table lists in-frame clones only, not all of them. That table furnishes V, J and clone size, whereas the DNA furnished D and trimming. The sample yields some 270,000 clones, about 89% seen once. Sequenced input: peripheral blood. This chain links TRBV7-9 with TRBJ2-1; 12 bases fit TRBD1. The sequence was collected from a man in his thirties or forties with acute or convalescent COVID-19. The CDR3: CASSRDRGRLSYEQFF. CDR3 bases: TGTGCCAGCAGTCGGGACAGGGGGCGCTTGTCCTATGAGCAGTTCTTC.